This TCR beta chain was profiled in a study of shared T cell receptors in the human thymus. Per the germline V gene, CDR1 is MGHRA and CDR2 is YSYEKL. Trimming removed 3 bases from V and 1 base from J; junction bases left unmatched: 12. CDR3 size: 18 residues. Libraries were prepared by immunoSEQ multiplex PCR; TCRdb keeps only in-frame clonotypes and omits some of them. The sample gives approximately 730,000 clones, 70% to 90% of which show up once; 0.008% to 0.011% is in the top ten. This sample also belongs to another study, concerning human thymus T cells. That report adds: Overlap was high between thymic repertoires from unrelated individuals, as reported in related research.

The chain uses TRBV4-1 and TRBJ2-7; 10 bases are shared with TRBD2. The receptor was isolated from a girl under three years old with a congenital heart defect. Material: thymocytes. CDR3 region: CASSHPSRLAGVSYEQYF. CDR3 DNA: TGCGCCAGCAGCCACCCCTCCCGGCTAGCGGGGGTATCCTACGAGCAGTACTTC.